What follows is one T cell receptor (beta chain) and its context. Its antigen remains unidentified. This entry comes from a study of cytomegalovirus exposure and HLA in healthy donors. Study details: Tens of millions of unique TCRs from HLA-typed donors were held in an early release of data. Overall study findings and caveats: The classifier reportedly diagnosed cytomegalovirus status with high specificity and sensitivity. As a later analysis showed, a missense DCLRE1C variant was linked to trimming of TCR beta V- and J-genes.

13 Jbeta primers and 60 Vbeta primers were used for the PCR. Sequenced by immunoSEQ multiplex PCR; TCRdb stores in-frame clones only, minus some. The sample data list more than 95,000 clones. Trimming cost V 4 bases and J 6 bases; bases outside gene matches: 3. The CDR3 length is 13 residues. CDR1 is SGHRS, CDR2 YFSETQ, per germline. The J gene is TRBJ1-4, the V gene TRBV5-1; 7 bases line up with TRBD1. This sequence originates from a man in his forties or fifties in good health and CMV-seronegative. Material: PBMCs. The CDR3 loop is CASSPGTDEKLFF. As DNA, the CDR3 is TGCGCCAGCAGCCCCGGGACAGATGAAAAACTGTTTTTT.